These T cell receptor beta chains were read from a single sample in a study of tumor-infiltrating lymphocytes in primary liver carcinoma. Each CDR3 protein is one row after TCRdb ran MiXCR on the multiplex PCR reads. In the table there are tens of thousands of distinct CDR3 sequences, about three quarters of which are singletons. The sequenced material came from liver tumor tissue from sampling region 1. The receptors come from a man aged 40-50 years with primary liver carcinoma and hepatitis B virus infection. Each CDR3 is given with its conserved first and last residue. Fields, in order: J gene, D gene, V gene, clone size, CDR3 DNA, CDR3 protein. D genes are given only for firm matches. The size field is filled for only some rows; it gives once, few, many or a size class.

j_gene: TRBJ2-1; d_gene: TRBD2; v_gene: TRBV28; abundance: many; CDR3nt: TGTGCCAGCAGTTTGACGGGCGGGAGGGCCTATAATGAGCAGTTCTTC; CDR3aa: CASSLTGGRAYNEQFF
j_gene: TRBJ2-3; d_gene: NA; v_gene: TRBV5-4; abundance: NA; CDR3nt: TGTGCCAGCAGCCAAGACAGAATGGTCACAGATACGAAGTATTTT; CDR3aa: CASSQDRMVTDTKYF
j_gene: TRBJ2-2; d_gene: TRBD2; v_gene: TRBV6-1; abundance: NA; CDR3nt: TGTGCCAGCAATTCCCACAAGCGGGAGTCCGGGGAGCTGTCTTTT; CDR3aa: CASNSHKRESGELSF
j_gene: TRBJ2-2; d_gene: TRBD1; v_gene: TRBV19; abundance: few; CDR3nt: TGTGCCAGTAATAGGGCCCAGGGGGCCGGGGAGCTGTTTTTT; CDR3aa: CASNRAQGAGELFF
j_gene: TRBJ2-4; d_gene: TRBD2; v_gene: TRBV10-3; abundance: NA; CDR3nt: TGTGCCATCAGCGAGTTGGATAGCGGGAGGGCGAACATTCAGTACTTC; CDR3aa: CAISELDSGRANIQYF
j_gene: TRBJ2-7; d_gene: NA; v_gene: TRBV12-3/TRBV12-4; abundance: NA; CDR3nt: TGTGCCAGCAGCCGTTGCGGGTCCTCCTACGAGCTGTACTTC; CDR3aa: CASSRCGSSYELYF
j_gene: TRBJ2-1; d_gene: TRBD2; v_gene: TRBV12-3/TRBV12-4; abundance: NA; CDR3nt: TGTGCCAGCAGTTTAAACCATCCAGGGGGACTAGCGTACAATGAGCACTTCTTC; CDR3aa: CASSLNHPGGLAYNEHFF
j_gene: TRBJ2-5; d_gene: TRBD2; v_gene: TRBV10-2; abundance: NA; CDR3nt: TGCGCCAGCAGTAACGGGACTAGCGGGTGTGGGGGGACTCAGTACTTC; CDR3aa: CASSNGTSGCGGTQYF
j_gene: TRBJ2-1; d_gene: NA; v_gene: TRBV6-5; abundance: NA; CDR3nt: TGTGCCAGCAGCCCCGTGACAGTCCAGTGGGTAATAAGGAATGAGCAGTTCTTC; CDR3aa: CASSPVTVQWVIRNEQFF
j_gene: TRBJ2-6; d_gene: NA; v_gene: TRBV11-1; abundance: NA; CDR3nt: TGTACCAGCAGCCCCCGGGGGAGCGGTGTTAACTCTGGGGCAAACGTCTTGACTTTC; CDR3aa: CTSSPRGSGVNSGANVLTF
j_gene: TRBJ2-1; d_gene: NA; v_gene: TRBV4-1; abundance: NA; CDR3nt: TGCGTCAGCAGCCAACCCCAAGGATTGGGGGCGGACCATGAGCAGTTCTTC; CDR3aa: CVSSQPQGLGADHEQFF
j_gene: TRBJ2-3; d_gene: NA; v_gene: TRBV4-2; abundance: once; CDR3nt: TGTGCCAGCGGCGAAGGACGGGAAAGCGCAGATACGCAGTATTTT; CDR3aa: CASGEGRESADTQYF
j_gene: TRBJ1-5; d_gene: NA; v_gene: TRBV11-2; abundance: NA; CDR3nt: TGTGCCAGCAGCTTAGGCCCTCCCGGCACAATTCGGCCCCAGCATTTT; CDR3aa: CASSLGPPGTIRPQHF
j_gene: TRBJ1-5; d_gene: NA; v_gene: TRBV11-1; abundance: NA; CDR3nt: TGTGCCAGCATCCGGGACGGTGCCCTAGATACGCAGCATTTT; CDR3aa: CASIRDGALDTQHF
j_gene: TRBJ2-1; d_gene: NA; v_gene: TRBV11-2; abundance: NA; CDR3nt: TGTGCCAGCGGCTCCTGGCCCGTACTGGAGTTCTTC; CDR3aa: CASGSWPVLEFF
j_gene: TRBJ1-2; d_gene: NA; v_gene: TRBV11-2; abundance: NA; CDR3nt: TGTACCAGCAACTTAGAGGGGAACTATGACTACACCTTC; CDR3aa: CTSNLEGNYDYTF
j_gene: TRBJ1-4; d_gene: NA; v_gene: TRBV2; abundance: NA; CDR3nt: TGTGCCAGCGGTGACTCCGGGACGGTGAATGAAAAACTGTTTTTT; CDR3aa: CASGDSGTVNEKLFF
j_gene: TRBJ1-2; d_gene: NA; v_gene: TRBV6-5; abundance: NA; CDR3nt: TGTGCCAGCTGTCTTCGCTATCTAGGGGGTACATTCTATGGCTACACCTTC; CDR3aa: CASCLRYLGGTFYGYTF
j_gene: TRBJ2-7; d_gene: NA; v_gene: TRBV28; abundance: few; CDR3nt: TGTGCCAGCAGACTAGCCGACCCGATTTCTCTGAACGAGCAGTACTTC; CDR3aa: CASRLADPISLNEQYF
j_gene: TRBJ2-1; d_gene: NA; v_gene: TRBV4-2; abundance: NA; CDR3nt: TGTGCCAGCAGAGTAACCGGGACAAACGGGGACAATGAGCAGTTCTTC; CDR3aa: CASRVTGTNGDNEQFF
j_gene: TRBJ2-1; d_gene: TRBD2; v_gene: TRBV10-3; abundance: many; CDR3nt: TGTGCCACCCAAGCGGGAGAGGGCAATGAGCAGTTCTTC; CDR3aa: CATQAGEGNEQFF
j_gene: TRBJ2-7; d_gene: NA; v_gene: TRBV5-5; abundance: NA; CDR3nt: TGTGCCAGCAGCCTACCGGGCACGGGGGAGTATGAGCAGTACTTC; CDR3aa: CASSLPGTGEYEQYF
j_gene: TRBJ2-3; d_gene: NA; v_gene: TRBV11-2; abundance: NA; CDR3nt: TGTGCCAGCGGTTTAGTCGGCGCGGGGTCAGGTGAAGATACGCAGTATTTT; CDR3aa: CASGLVGAGSGEDTQYF
j_gene: TRBJ2-7; d_gene: TRBD2; v_gene: TRBV29-1; abundance: NA; CDR3nt: TGCAGCGTTCAGCGGGAGGCTTACCCCTACGAGCAGTACTTC; CDR3aa: CSVQREAYPYEQYF
j_gene: TRBJ2-4; d_gene: NA; v_gene: TRBV6-2/TRBV6-3; abundance: NA; CDR3nt: TGTACCAGCAGTACTTTTAGAGTAGACAAGAACATTCAGTACTTC; CDR3aa: CTSSTFRVDKNIQYF
j_gene: TRBJ2-2; d_gene: NA; v_gene: TRBV5-1; abundance: many; CDR3nt: TGCGCCAGCAGCTTACAGGGAGCCGGGGAGCTGTTTTTT; CDR3aa: CASSLQGAGELFF
j_gene: TRBJ2-1; d_gene: NA; v_gene: TRBV10-3; abundance: medium-sized; CDR3nt: TGTGCCATCAGTGAAGGCAGCCGAGAGCAGTTCTTC; CDR3aa: CAISEGSREQFF
j_gene: TRBJ2-1; d_gene: NA; v_gene: TRBV6-6; abundance: once; CDR3nt: TGTGCCAGCAGTTACATCAGCGGTCCGTATGAGCAGTCCTTC; CDR3aa: CASSYISGPYEQSF
j_gene: TRBJ2-5; d_gene: NA; v_gene: TRBV7-9; abundance: NA; CDR3nt: TGTGCCAGCAGGCCGGGGCAAGAGACTCAGTACTTC; CDR3aa: CASRPGQETQYF
j_gene: TRBJ1-2; d_gene: NA; v_gene: TRBV20-1; abundance: few; CDR3nt: TGCAGTGCTAGTCGGAGACCCCCCACTCCGTTCTATGGCTACACCTTC; CDR3aa: CSASRRPPTPFYGYTF
j_gene: TRBJ1-6; d_gene: NA; v_gene: TRBV12-3/TRBV12-4; abundance: NA; CDR3nt: TGTGCCATCAGCCAGCAGGATGAGGATTCACCCCTCCACTTT; CDR3aa: CAISQQDEDSPLHF
j_gene: TRBJ1-2; d_gene: TRBD1; v_gene: TRBV18; abundance: few; CDR3nt: TGTGCCAGCTCACTCGAACAGGGGCTTAGCTATGGTTACACCTTC; CDR3aa: CASSLEQGLSYGYTF
j_gene: TRBJ2-2; d_gene: NA; v_gene: TRBV28; abundance: NA; CDR3nt: TGTGCCACATGGTCAAGGGCCAATACCGGGGAGATGTTTTTT; CDR3aa: CATWSRANTGEMFF
j_gene: TRBJ2-5; d_gene: NA; v_gene: TRBV28; abundance: NA; CDR3nt: TGTGCCAGCCGAATTGTACAGGGCGGGACCCAGTACTTC; CDR3aa: CASRIVQGGTQYF
j_gene: TRBJ2-7; d_gene: TRBD1; v_gene: TRBV28; abundance: many; CDR3nt: TGTGCCAGCAGTCGGGACAGGGACCTTGAGCAGTACTTC; CDR3aa: CASSRDRDLEQYF
j_gene: TRBJ2-3; d_gene: NA; v_gene: TRBV28; abundance: NA; CDR3nt: TGTGCCAGCAGTTTAATCCGAGAAGGCACAGATACGCAGTATTTT; CDR3aa: CASSLIREGTDTQYF
j_gene: TRBJ2-1; d_gene: NA; v_gene: TRBV5-6; abundance: once; CDR3nt: TGTGTCAGTAGGTTGGAGGGGGCAAGCTCCTACAATGGGCAGTTCTTC; CDR3aa: CVSRLEGASSYNGQFF
j_gene: TRBJ1-2; d_gene: NA; v_gene: TRBV5-8; abundance: many; CDR3nt: TGTGCCAGCAGCTCGGTCCCAAGGGGCTACACCTTC; CDR3aa: CASSSVPRGYTF
j_gene: TRBJ2-7; d_gene: NA; v_gene: TRBV10-3; abundance: NA; CDR3nt: TGCGCCATCTCGGAGGGCTCCTACGAGCAGTACTTC; CDR3aa: CAISEGSYEQYF
j_gene: TRBJ2-2; d_gene: TRBD1; v_gene: TRBV30; abundance: many; CDR3nt: TGTGCCTGGAACCGACAGGGGAACACCGGGGAGCTGTTTTTT; CDR3aa: CAWNRQGNTGELFF
j_gene: TRBJ1-6; d_gene: NA; v_gene: TRBV7-2; abundance: NA; CDR3nt: TGTGCCAGCAGTCTGGGGCCTAATTCACCCCTCCACTTT; CDR3aa: CASSLGPNSPLHF
j_gene: TRBJ2-1; d_gene: NA; v_gene: TRBV11-2; abundance: medium-sized; CDR3nt: TGTGCCAGCAGCTTCAGAGGATATGAGCAGTTCTTC; CDR3aa: CASSFRGYEQFF
j_gene: TRBJ1-4; d_gene: TRBD1; v_gene: TRBV7-9; abundance: few; CDR3nt: TGTGCCAGCGGCTTCGACTTGGACAGGGTCAGTGAAAAACTGTTTTTT; CDR3aa: CASGFDLDRVSEKLFF
j_gene: TRBJ2-7; d_gene: TRBD1; v_gene: TRBV5-5; abundance: NA; CDR3nt: TGTGCCAACACCTTTAATCCAGGGGGAGAGCAGTACTTC; CDR3aa: CANTFNPGGEQYF
j_gene: TRBJ2-7; d_gene: NA; v_gene: TRBV4-2; abundance: many; CDR3nt: TGTGCCAGCAGCCAAGCCCAACAGAGGGAGCAGTACTTC; CDR3aa: CASSQAQQREQYF
j_gene: TRBJ2-7; d_gene: NA; v_gene: TRBV11-2; abundance: NA; CDR3nt: TGTGCCAGCAGCTTAGAGGGTGGAGCTTCCGCCTACGAGCAGTACTTC; CDR3aa: CASSLEGGASAYEQYF